This T cell receptor beta chain derives from a study of blood T cell repertoires in COVID-19. Study as a whole: PBMCs, B-cell-depleted T cells, or T cells were the source of the cDNA or gDNA that made up the material.

The length of the CDR3 is 14 residues. CDR1 is SGHNT, CDR2 YENEEA, per germline. Trimming left V 3 bases short and J 4 bases short, with 10 bases between. The authors' processing: Reference gene primer amplification gave nucleated cell count estimates. The repertoire was sequenced with immunoSEQ multiplex PCR; TCRdb's copy has only in-frame clones and lacks some. That table gives V, J and clone size, and the DNA gave D and trimming. The table shows around 200,000 clones, with around nine tenths occurring only once. Sequenced: peripheral blood. The source is a man between 18 and 29 years old with active or convalescent COVID-19. This chain joins TRBV11-3 and TRBJ1-3; possibly TRBD1 for D (6 bases). CDR3 protein: CASSFPGDGNTIYF. In DNA, the CDR3 is TGTGCCAGCAGCTTCCCAGGGGACGGAAACACCATATATTTT. Combining the CDR3 with reference TRBV11-3 and TRBJ1-3 gives the whole variable domain EAGVVQSPRYKIIEKKQPVAFWCNPISGHNTLYWYLQNLGQGPELLIRYENEEAVDDSQLPKDRFSAERLKGVDSTLKIQPAELGDSAVYLCASSFPGDGNTIYFGEGSWLTVV.